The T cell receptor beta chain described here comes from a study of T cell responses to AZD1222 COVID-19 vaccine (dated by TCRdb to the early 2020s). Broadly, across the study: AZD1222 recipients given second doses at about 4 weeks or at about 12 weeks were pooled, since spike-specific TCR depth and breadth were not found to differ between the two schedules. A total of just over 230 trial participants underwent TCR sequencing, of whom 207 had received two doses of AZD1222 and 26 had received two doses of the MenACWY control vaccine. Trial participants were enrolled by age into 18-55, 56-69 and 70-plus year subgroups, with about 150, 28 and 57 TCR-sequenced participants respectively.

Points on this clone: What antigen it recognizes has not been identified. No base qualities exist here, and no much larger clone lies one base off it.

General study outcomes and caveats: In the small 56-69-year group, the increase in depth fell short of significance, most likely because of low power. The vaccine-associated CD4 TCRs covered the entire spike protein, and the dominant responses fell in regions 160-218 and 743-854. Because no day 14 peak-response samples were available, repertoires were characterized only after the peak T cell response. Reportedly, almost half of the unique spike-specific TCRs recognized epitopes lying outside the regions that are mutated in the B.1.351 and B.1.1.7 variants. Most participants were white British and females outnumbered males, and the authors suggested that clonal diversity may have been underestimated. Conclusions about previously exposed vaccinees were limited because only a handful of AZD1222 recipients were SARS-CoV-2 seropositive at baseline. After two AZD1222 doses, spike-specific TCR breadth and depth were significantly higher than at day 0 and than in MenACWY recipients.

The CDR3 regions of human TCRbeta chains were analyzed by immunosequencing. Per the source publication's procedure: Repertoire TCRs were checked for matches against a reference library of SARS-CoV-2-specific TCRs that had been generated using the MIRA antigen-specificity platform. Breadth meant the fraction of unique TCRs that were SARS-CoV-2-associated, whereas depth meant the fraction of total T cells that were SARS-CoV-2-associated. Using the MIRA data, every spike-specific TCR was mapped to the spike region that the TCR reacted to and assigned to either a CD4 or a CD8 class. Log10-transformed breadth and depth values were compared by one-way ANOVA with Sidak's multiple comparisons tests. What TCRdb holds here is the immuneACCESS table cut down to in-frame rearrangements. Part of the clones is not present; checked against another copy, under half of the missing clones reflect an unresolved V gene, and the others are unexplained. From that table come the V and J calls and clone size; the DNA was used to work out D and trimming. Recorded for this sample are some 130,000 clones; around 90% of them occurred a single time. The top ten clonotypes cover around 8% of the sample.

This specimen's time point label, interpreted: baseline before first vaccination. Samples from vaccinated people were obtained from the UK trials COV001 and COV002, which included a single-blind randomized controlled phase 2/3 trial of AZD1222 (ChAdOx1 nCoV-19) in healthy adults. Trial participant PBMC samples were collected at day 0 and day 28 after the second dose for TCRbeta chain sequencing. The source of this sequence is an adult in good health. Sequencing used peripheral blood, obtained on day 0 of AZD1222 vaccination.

The CDR3 is CASSLGPGGGNEKLFF. The sequenced DNA: TGTGCCAGCAGCTTAGGACCGGGAGGAGGGAATGAAAAACTGTTTTTT. The chain links TRBV7-9 with TRBJ1-4; no confident D gene assignment can be made. The trim is 1 base for V and 5 bases for J, with a gap of 14 bases between the germline ends. From the germline V gene (reference sequence), CDR1 is SEHNR and CDR2 is FQNEAQ. Reading from cysteine to phenylalanine, the CDR3 counts 16 amino acids. Only the CDR3 region is kept as DNA, spanning 48 bases read in frame from base 1.